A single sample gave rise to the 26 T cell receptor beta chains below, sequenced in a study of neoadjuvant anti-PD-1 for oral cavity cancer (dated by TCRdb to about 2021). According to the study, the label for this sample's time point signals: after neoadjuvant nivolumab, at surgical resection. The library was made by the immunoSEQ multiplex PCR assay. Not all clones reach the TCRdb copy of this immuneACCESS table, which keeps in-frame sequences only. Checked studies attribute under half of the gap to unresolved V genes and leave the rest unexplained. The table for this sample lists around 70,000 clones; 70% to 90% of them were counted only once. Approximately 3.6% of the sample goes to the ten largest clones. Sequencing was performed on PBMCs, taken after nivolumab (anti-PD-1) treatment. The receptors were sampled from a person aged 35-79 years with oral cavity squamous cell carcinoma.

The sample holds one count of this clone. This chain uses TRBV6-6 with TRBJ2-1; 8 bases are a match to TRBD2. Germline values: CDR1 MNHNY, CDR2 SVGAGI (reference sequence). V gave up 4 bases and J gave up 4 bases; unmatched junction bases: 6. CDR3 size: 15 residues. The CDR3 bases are TGTGCCAGCAGTTTGTCACTAGCGGTGTACAATGAGCAGTTCTTC. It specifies CASSLSLAVYNEQFF.

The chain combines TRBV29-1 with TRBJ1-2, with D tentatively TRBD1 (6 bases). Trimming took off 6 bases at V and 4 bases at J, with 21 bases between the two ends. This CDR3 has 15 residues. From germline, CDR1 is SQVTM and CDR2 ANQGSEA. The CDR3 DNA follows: TGCAGCGTCTGGGGGCTCGAGACGGGGTCCTATGGCTACACCTTC. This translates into CSVWGLETGSYGYTF. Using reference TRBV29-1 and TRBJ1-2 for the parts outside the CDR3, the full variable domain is SAVISQKPSRDICQRGTSLTIQCQVDSQVTMMFWYRQQPGQSLTLIATANQGSEATYESGFVIDKFPISRPNLTFSTLTVSNMSPEDSSIYLCSVWGLETGSYGYTFGSGTRLTVV.

CDR3 DNA: TGCAGTGCTAGGGGTCTAGATACGCAGTATTTT. This codes for CSARGLDTQYF. V is TRBV20-1 and J is TRBJ2-3; D unclear. The CDR3 spans 11 residues. Germline loops: CDR1 DFQATT, CDR2 SNEGSKA (reference sequence). Trimming took 3 bases from V and 5 from J, leaving 6 bases between them.

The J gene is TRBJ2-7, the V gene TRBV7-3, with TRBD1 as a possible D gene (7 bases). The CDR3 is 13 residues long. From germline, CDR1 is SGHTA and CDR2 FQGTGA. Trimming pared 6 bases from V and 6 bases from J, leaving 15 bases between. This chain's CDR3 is CASSWTGGREQYF. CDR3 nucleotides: TGTGCCAGCAGTTGGACAGGAGGGCGCGAGCAGTACTTC.

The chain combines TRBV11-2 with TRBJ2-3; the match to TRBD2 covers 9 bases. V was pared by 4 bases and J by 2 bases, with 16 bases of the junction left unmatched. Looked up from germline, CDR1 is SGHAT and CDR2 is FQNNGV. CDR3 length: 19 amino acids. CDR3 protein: CASSSQRGTSRSFTDTQYF. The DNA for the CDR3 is TGTGCCAGCAGCTCTCAAAGGGGGACTAGCAGATCATTCACAGATACGCAGTATTTT.

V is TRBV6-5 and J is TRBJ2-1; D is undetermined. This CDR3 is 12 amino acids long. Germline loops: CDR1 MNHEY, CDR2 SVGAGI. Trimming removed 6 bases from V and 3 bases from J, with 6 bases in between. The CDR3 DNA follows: TGTGCCAGCAGATCATACTACAATGAGCAGTTCTTC. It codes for CASRSYYNEQFF.

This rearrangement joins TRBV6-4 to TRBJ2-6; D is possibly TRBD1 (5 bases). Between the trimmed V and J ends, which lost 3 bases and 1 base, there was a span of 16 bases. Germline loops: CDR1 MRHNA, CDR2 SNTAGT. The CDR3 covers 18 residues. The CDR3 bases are TGTGCCAGCAGTGAACATGCAGGGCTAAGGTCTGGGGCCAACGTCCTGACTTTC. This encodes CASSEHAGLRSGANVLTF.

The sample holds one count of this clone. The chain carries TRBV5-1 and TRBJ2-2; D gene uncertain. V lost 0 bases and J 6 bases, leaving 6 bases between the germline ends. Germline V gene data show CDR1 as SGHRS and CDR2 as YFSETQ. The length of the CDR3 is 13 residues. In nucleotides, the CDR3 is TGCGCCAGCAGCTTGGGAGGCCCCGGGGAGCTGTTTTTT. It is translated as CASSLGGPGELFF.

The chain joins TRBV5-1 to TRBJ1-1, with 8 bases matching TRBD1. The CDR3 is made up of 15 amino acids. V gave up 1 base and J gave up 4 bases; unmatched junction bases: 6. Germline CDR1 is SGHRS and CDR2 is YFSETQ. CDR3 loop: CASSLNQGASTEAFF. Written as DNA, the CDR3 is TGCGCCAGCAGCTTGAATCAGGGGGCGTCCACTGAAGCTTTCTTT. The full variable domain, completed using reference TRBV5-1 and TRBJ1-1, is KAGVTQTPRYLIKTRGQQVTLSCSPISGHRSVSWYQQTPGQGLQFLFEYFSETQRNKGNFPGRFSGRQFSNSRSEMNVSTLELGDSALYLCASSLNQGASTEAFFGQGTRLTVV.

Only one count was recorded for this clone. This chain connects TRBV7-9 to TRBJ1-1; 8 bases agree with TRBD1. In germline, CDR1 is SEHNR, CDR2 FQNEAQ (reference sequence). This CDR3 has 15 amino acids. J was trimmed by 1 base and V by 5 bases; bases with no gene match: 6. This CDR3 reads CASSPRTGWNTEAFF. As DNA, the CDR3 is TGTGCCAGCAGCCCGCGGACAGGGTGGAACACTGAAGCTTTCTTT.

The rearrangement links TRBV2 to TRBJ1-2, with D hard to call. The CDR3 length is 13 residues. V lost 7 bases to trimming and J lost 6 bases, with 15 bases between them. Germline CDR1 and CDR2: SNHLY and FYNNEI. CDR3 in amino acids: CASTHPRLDGYTF. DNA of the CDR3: TGTGCCAGCACCCACCCCCGGCTAGATGGCTACACCTTC. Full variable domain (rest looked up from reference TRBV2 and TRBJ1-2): EPEVTQTPSHQVTQMGQEVILRCVPISNHLYFYWYRQILGQKVEFLVSFYNNEISEKSEIFDDQFSVERPDGSNFTLKIRSTKLEDSAMYFCASTHPRLDGYTFGSGTRLTVV.

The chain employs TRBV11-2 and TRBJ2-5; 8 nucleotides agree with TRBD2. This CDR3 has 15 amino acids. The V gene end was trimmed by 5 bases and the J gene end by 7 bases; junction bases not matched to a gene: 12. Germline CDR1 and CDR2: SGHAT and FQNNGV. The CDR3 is CASSQGLGPVGTQYF. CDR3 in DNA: TGTGCCAGCAGCCAGGGACTAGGCCCGGTGGGGACCCAGTACTTC. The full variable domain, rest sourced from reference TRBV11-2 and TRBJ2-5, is EAGVAQSPRYKIIEKRQSVAFWCNPISGHATLYWYQQILGQGPKLLIQFQNNGVVDDSQLPKDRFSAERLKGVDSTLKIQPAKLEDSAVYLCASSQGLGPVGTQYFGPGTRLLVL.

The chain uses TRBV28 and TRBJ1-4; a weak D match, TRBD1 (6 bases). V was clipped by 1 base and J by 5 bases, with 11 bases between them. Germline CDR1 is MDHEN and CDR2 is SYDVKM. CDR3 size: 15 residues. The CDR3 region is CASSLSGGLNEKLFF. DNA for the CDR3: TGTGCCAGCAGTTTATCTGGGGGCCTCAATGAAAAACTGTTTTTT. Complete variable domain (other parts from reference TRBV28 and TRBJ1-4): DVKVTQSSRYLVKRTGEKVFLECVQDMDHENMFWYRQDPGLGLRLIYFSYDVKMKEKGDIPEGYSVSREKKERFSLILESASTNQTSMYLCASSLSGGLNEKLFFGSGTQLSVL.

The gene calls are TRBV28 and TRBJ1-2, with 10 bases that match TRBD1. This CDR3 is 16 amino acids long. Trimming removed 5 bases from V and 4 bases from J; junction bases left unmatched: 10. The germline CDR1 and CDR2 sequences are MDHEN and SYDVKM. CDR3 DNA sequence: TGTGCCAGCAGTCACATCAGGACAGGGGGGGGCTATGGCTACACCTTC. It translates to CASSHIRTGGGYGYTF.

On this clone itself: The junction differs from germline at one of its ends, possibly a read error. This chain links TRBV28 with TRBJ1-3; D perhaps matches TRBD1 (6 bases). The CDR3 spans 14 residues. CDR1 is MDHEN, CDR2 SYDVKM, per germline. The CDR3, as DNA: TGTGCCAGCATGCCAGGGGATTTTGGAGACACCATATATTTT. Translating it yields CASMPGDFGDTIYF.

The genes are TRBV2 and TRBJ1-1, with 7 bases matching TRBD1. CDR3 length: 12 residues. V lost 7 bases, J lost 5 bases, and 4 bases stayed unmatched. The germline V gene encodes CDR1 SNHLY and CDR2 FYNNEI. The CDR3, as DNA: TGTGCCAGCACGGAACAGGGGACTGAAGCTTTCTTT. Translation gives CASTEQGTEAFF.

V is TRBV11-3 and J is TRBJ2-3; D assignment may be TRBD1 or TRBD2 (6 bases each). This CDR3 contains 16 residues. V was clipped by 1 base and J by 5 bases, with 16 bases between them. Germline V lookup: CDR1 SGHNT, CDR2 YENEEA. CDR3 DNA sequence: TGTGCCAGCAGCTTAGGGTCGAGGACAGCGGGAGATACGCAGTATTTT. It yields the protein CASSLGSRTAGDTQYF.

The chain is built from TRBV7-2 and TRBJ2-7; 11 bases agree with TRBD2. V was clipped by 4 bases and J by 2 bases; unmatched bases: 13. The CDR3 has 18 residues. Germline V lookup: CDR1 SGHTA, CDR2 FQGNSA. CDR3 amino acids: CASSSVGVSGGAAYEQYF. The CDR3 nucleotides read TGTGCCAGCAGCTCCGTTGGGGTTAGCGGGGGGGCCGCCTACGAGCAGTACTTC.

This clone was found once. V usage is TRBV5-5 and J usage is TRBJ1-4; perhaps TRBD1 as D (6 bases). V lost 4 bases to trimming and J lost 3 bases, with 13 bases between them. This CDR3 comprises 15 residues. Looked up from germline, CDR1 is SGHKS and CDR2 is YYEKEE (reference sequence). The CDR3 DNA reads TGTGCCAGCAGCAAAGAACAGGGAGCTAATGAAAAACTGTTTTTT. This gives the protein CASSKEQGANEKLFF.

The DNA for the CDR3 is TGTGCCAGCAGTCGTCCCGGGACGGATAATGGCTACACCTTC. Amino acid sequence: CASSRPGTDNGYTF. This chain uses TRBV27 with TRBJ1-2, with D possibly TRBD1 on 5 matching bases. The CDR3 covers 14 residues. The ends were cut back, 5 bases at V and 6 bases at J, with 16 bases in the middle. Looked up from germline, CDR1 is MNHEY and CDR2 is SMNVEV (reference sequence).

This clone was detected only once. The CDR3 protein is CASSHLPGLGSEKLFF. In DNA form, the CDR3 reads TGTGCCAGCAGCCACCTACCGGGATTGGGAAGTGAAAAACTGTTTTTT. The chain is built from TRBV14 and TRBJ1-4; D is ambiguous. The CDR3 length is 16 residues. Trimming left V 3 bases short and J 7 bases short, with 18 bases between. Looked up from germline, CDR1 is SGHDN and CDR2 is FVKESK.

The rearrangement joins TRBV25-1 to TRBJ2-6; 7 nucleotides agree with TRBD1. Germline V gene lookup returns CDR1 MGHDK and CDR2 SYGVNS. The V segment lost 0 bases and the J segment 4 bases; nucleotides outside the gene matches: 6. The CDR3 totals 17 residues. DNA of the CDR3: TGTGCCAGCAGTGAATATTTTACAGGGGCCGGGGCCAACGTCCTGACTTTC. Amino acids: CASSEYFTGAGANVLTF.

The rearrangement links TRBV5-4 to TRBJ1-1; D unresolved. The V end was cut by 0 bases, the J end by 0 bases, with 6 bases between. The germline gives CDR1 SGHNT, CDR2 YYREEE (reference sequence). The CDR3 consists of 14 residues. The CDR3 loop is CASSLGSMNTEAFF. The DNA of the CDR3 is TGTGCCAGCAGCTTGGGATCGATGAACACTGAAGCTTTCTTT.

The CDR3 loop reads CASSKGTGGSSGNTIYF. The CDR3 nucleotides read TGTGCCAGCAGCAAAGGGACAGGGGGCTCTTCTGGAAACACCATATATTTT. The V gene is TRBV9, the J gene TRBJ1-3, with TRBD1 matching 12 bases. Germline lookup yields CDR1 SGDLS and CDR2 YYNGEE. V lost 4 bases to trimming and J lost 1 base; unmatched junction nucleotides: 6. This CDR3 has 17 amino acids.

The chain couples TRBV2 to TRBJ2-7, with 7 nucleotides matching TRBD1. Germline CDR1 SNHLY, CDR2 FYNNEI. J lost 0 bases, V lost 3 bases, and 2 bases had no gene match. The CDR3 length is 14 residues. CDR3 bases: TGTGCCAGCAGTGAGGGGACAGCCTCCTACGAGCAGTACTTC. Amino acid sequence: CASSEGTASYEQYF.

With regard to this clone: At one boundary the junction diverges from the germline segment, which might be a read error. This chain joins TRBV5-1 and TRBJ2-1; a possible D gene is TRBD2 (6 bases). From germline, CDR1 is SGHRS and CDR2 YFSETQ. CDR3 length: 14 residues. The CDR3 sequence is CATALATSSNEQFF. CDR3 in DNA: TGCGCCACCGCTCTAGCGACATCCTCCAATGAGCAGTTCTTC.